This T cell receptor (beta chain) was sequenced for a study of T-cell reconstitution after alpha-beta-depleted transplantation in children. Trimming removed 8 bases from V and 3 bases from J; junction bases left unmatched: 9. Looked up from germline, CDR1 is PRHDT and CDR2 is FYEKMQ (reference sequence). The CDR3 sequence is 14 residues long. This clonotype was picked up many times. The authors prepared the TCRbeta library with unique molecular identifiers. TCRdb passed the PCR reads through MiXCR, listing each CDR3 protein once. The sample lists nearly 400,000 distinct CDR3 sequences, 20% occurring once.

The sequence was collected from a human donor who donated a stem cell graft to a child with acute myeloid leukemia. V gene TRBV13 combines with J gene TRBJ2-7, with 8 positions matching TRBD1. Specimen: PBMCs from the stem cell graft donor, collected from the stem cell graft. CDR3: CASGTVDRDYEQYF. For the CDR3, the DNA is TGTGCCAGCGGAACAGTGGACAGGGACTACGAGCAGTACTTC.